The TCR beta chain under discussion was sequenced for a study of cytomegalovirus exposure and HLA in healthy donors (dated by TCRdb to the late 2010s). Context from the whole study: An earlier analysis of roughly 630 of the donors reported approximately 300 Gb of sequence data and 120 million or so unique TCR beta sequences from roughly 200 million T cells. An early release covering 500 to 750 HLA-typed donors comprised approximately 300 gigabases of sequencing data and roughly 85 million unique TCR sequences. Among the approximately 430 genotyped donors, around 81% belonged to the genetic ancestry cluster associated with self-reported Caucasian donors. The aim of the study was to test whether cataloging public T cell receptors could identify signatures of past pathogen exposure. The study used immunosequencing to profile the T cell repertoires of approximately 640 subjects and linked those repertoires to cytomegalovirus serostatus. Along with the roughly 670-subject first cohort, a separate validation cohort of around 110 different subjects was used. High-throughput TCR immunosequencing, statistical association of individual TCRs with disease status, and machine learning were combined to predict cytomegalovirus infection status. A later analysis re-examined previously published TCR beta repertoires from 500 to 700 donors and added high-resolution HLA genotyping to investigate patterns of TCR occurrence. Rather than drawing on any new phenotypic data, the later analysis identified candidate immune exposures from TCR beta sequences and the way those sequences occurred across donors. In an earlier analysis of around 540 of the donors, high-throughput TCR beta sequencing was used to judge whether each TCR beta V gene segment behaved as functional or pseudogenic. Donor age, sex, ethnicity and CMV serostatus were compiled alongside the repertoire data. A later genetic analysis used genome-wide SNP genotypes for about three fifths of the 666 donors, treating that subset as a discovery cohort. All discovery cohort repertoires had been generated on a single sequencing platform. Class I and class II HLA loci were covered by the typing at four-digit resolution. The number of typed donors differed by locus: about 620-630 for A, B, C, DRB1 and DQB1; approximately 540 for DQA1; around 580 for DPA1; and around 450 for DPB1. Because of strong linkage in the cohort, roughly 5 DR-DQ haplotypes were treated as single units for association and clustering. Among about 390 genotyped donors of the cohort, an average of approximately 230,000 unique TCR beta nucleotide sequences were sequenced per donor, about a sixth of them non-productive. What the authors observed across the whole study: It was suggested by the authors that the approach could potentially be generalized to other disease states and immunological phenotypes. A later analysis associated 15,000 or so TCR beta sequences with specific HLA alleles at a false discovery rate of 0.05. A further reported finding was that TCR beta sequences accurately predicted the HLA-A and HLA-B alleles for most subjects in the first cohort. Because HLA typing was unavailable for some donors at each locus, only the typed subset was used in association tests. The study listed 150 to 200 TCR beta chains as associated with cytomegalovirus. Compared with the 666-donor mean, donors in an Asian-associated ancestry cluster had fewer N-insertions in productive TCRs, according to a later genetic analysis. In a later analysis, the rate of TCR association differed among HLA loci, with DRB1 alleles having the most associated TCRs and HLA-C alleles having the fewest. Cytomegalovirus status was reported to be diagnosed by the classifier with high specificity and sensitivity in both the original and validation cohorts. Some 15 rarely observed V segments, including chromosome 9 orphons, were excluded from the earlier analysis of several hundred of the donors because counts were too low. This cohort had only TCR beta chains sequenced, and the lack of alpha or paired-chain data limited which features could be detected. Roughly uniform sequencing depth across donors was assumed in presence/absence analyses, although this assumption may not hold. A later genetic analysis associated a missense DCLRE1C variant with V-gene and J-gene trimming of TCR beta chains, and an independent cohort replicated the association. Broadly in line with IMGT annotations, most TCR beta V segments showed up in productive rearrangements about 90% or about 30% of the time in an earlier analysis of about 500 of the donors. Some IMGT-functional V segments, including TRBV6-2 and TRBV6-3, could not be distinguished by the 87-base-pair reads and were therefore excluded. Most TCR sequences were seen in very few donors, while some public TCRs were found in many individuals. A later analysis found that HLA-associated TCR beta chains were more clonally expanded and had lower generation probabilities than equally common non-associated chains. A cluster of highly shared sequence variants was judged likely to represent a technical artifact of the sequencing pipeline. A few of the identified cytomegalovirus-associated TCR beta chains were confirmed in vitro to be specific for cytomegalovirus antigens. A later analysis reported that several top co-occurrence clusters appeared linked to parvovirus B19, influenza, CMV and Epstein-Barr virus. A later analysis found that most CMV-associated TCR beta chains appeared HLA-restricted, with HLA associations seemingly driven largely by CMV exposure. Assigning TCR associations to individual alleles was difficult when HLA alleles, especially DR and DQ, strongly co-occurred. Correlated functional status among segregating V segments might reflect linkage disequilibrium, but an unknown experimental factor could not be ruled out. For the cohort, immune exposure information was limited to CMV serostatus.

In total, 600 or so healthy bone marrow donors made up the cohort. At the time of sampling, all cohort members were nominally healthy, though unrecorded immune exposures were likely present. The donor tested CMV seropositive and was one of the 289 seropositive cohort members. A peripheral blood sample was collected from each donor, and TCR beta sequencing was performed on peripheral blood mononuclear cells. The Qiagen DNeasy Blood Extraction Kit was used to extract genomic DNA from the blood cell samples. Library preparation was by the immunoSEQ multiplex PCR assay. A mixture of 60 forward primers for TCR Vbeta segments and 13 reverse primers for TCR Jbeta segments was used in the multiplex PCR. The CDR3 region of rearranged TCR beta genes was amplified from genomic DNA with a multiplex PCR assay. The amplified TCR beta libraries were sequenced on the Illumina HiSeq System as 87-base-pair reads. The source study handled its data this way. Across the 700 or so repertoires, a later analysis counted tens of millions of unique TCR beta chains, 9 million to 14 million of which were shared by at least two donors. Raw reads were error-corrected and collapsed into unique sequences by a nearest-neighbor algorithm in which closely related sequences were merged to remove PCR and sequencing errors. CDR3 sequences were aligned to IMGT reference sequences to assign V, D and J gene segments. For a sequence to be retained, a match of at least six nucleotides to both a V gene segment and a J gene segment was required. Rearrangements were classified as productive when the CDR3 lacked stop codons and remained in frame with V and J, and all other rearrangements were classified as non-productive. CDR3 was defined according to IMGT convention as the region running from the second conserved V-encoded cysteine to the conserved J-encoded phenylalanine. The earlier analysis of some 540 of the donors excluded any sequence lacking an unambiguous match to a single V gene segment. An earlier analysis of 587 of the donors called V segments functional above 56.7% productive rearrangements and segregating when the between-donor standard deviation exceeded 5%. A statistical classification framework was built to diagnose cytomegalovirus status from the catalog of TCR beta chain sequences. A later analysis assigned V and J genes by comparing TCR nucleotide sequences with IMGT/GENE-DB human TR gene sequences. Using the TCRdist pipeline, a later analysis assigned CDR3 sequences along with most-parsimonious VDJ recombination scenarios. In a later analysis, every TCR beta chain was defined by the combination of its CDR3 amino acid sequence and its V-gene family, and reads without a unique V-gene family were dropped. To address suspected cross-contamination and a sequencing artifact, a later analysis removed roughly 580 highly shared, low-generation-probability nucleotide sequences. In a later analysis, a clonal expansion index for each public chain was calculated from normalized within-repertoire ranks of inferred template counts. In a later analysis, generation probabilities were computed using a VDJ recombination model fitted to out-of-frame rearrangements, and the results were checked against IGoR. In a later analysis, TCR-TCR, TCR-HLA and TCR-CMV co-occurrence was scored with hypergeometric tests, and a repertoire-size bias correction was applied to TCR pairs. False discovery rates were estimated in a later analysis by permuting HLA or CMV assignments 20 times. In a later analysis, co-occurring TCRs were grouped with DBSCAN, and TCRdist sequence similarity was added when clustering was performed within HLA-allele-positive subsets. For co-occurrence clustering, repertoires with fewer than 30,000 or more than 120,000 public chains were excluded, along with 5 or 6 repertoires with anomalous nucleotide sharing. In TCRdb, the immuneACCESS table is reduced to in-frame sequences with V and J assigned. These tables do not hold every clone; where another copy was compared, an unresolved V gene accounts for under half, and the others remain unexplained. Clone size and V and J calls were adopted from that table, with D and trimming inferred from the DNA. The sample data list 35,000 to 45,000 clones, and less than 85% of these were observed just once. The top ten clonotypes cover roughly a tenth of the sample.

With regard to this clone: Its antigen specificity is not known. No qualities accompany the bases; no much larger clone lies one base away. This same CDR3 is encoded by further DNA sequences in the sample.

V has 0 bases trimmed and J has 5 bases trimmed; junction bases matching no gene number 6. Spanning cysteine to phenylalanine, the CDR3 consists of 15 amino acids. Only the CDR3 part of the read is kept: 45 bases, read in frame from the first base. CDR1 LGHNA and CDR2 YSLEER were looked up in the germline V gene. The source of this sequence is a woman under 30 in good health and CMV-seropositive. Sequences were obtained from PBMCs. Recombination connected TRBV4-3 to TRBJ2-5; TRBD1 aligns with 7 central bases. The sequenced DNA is TGCGCCAGCAGCCAAGAGCGAGGGGGCCAGGAGACCCAGTACTTC. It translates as CASSQERGGQETQYF.